Listed here are 27 T cell receptor beta chains from one sample, sequenced in a study of blood T cell repertoires in COVID-19. The method was immunoSEQ multiplex PCR; TCRdb's version includes in-frame clones alone and lacks a portion of them. Altogether approximately 140,000 clones are present, about 80% being singletons, with the ten largest covering 2% to 3%. The sample taken for sequencing was PBMCs or T cells enriched from blood (not recorded which). These receptors all stem from a man between 40 and 49 years old with acute COVID-19.

The V call is TRBV6-5, the J call TRBJ1-2; 8 bases fit TRBD1. The V gene end was trimmed by 4 bases and the J gene end by 4 bases; junction bases not matched to a gene: 8. The CDR3 consists of 15 residues. From germline, CDR1 is MNHEY and CDR2 SVGAGI. The CDR3 DNA reads as TGTGCCAGCAGTTCCTGGGACAGGCAGGGCTATGGCTACACCTTC. Translating gives CASSSWDRQGYGYTF.

The rearrangement joins TRBV2 to TRBJ2-1, with a weak D call TRBD2 (6 bases). Germline lookup yields CDR1 SNHLY and CDR2 FYNNEI. The CDR3 totals 17 residues. Trimming stripped 6 bases from V and 1 base from J, with 19 bases between. The DNA for the CDR3 is TGTGCCAGCAGGACAACGGAGGGGCGGGGTTCCTACAATGAGCAGTTCTTC. Translating it yields CASRTTEGRGSYNEQFF.

This clone has at least ten counts. The genes are TRBV19 and TRBJ2-7, with D possibly TRBD2 on 6 matching bases. Germline loops: CDR1 LNHDA, CDR2 SQIVND (reference sequence). V dropped 3 bases and J dropped 9 bases, with 21 bases sitting between them. The CDR3 covers 15 residues. Here the CDR3 DNA reads TGTGCCAGTAGTATCTCCCTCACGACTAGTTCGCGGCAGTACTTC. Amino acids: CASSISLTTSSRQYF.

This clone was observed a single time. The chain couples TRBV5-4 to TRBJ2-7; 8 nucleotides align to TRBD2. Germline V gene lookup returns CDR1 SGHNT and CDR2 YYREEE (reference sequence). CDR3 size: 15 residues. V was pared by 4 bases and J by 2 bases, with 8 bases of the junction left unmatched. DNA of the CDR3: TGTGCCAGCAGCCCGAGCGGGAGCATAACCTACGAGCAGTACTTC. Its translation: CASSPSGSITYEQYF.

This chain connects TRBV3-1 (or the pseudogene TRBV3-2) to TRBJ1-4; 9 bases are shared with TRBD1. From germline, CDR1 is LGHDT and CDR2 YNNKEL (reference sequence). The CDR3 loop spans 14 amino acids. With 4 bases clipped from V and 6 bases from J, the junction kept 3 bases outside the gene matches. The CDR3 reads CASSPGQGHEKLFF. CDR3 coding DNA: TGTGCCAGCAGCCCGGGACAGGGACATGAAAAACTGTTTTTT.

The chain uses TRBV28 and TRBJ2-2; 11 bases line up with TRBD2. The CDR3 covers 17 residues. Germline assignment: CDR1 MDHEN and CDR2 SYDVKM. The V gene end was trimmed by 6 bases and the J gene end by 4 bases; junction bases not matched to a gene: 10. This CDR3 reads CASRRGSGTSGTGELFF. The CDR3 DNA follows: TGTGCCAGCAGACGGGGATCCGGGACTAGCGGCACCGGGGAGCTGTTTTTT. The variable domain in full, with the rest retrieved from reference TRBV28 and TRBJ2-2, is DVKVTQSSRYLVKRTGEKVFLECVQDMDHENMFWYRQDPGLGLRLIYFSYDVKMKEKGDIPEGYSVSREKKERFSLILESASTNQTSMYLCASRRGSGTSGTGELFFGEGSRLTVL.

The genes are TRBV29-1 and TRBJ1-2; maybe TRBD1 (5 bases). Trimming pared 5 bases from V and 0 bases from J, leaving 16 bases between. Germline lookup yields CDR1 SQVTM and CDR2 ANQGSEA. CDR3 length equals 15 residues. CDR3 region: CSVTGDSAANYGYTF. In DNA, the CDR3 is TGCAGCGTTACCGGCGACAGCGCAGCTAACTATGGCTACACCTTC.

V and J are TRBV19 and TRBJ1-5; possible D gene TRBD1, 6 bases. V shed 8 bases and J shed 4 bases, with 12 bases lying between them. The CDR3 has 13 amino acids. Germline assignment: CDR1 LNHDA and CDR2 SQIVND (reference sequence). The CDR3 DNA follows: TGTGCCAGTTTCGCAGGGGCAAATCAGCCCCAGCATTTT. Translating it yields CASFAGANQPQHF.

The J gene is TRBJ1-3, the V gene TRBV5-8; 8 nucleotides match TRBD1. The V and J ends lost 7 bases and 14 bases, in that order; junction bases with no gene match: 5. The germline CDR1 and CDR2 sequences are SGHTS and YDEGEE. The CDR3 has 10 amino acids. In DNA, the CDR3 is TGTGCCAGCGGGACAGGCTCGGTATATTTT. Its translation is CASGTGSVYF.

The chain is built from TRBV5-1 and TRBJ2-2; TRBD1 agrees at 10 bases. Unmatched junction bases numbered 8, after V lost 4 bases and J lost 5 bases. There are 16 residues in the CDR3. Germline values: CDR1 SGHRS, CDR2 YFSETQ. The CDR3 region is CASSLPGTGVTGELFF. CDR3 DNA sequence: TGCGCCAGCAGCCTACCCGGGACAGGGGTAACCGGGGAGCTGTTTTTT. The entire variable domain, with the rest obtained from reference TRBV5-1 and TRBJ2-2, is as follows: KAGVTQTPRYLIKTRGQQVTLSCSPISGHRSVSWYQQTPGQGLQFLFEYFSETQRNKGNFPGRFSGRQFSNSRSEMNVSTLELGDSALYLCASSLPGTGVTGELFFGEGSRLTVL.

This chain connects TRBV7-2 to TRBJ1-4, with D possibly TRBD1 on 5 matching bases. The germline V and J ends were trimmed by 5 bases and 9 bases, with 16 bases remaining between them. Germline assignment: CDR1 SGHTA and CDR2 FQGNSA. CDR3 length: 14 amino acids. This CDR3 is CASSPGGRQQKLFF. The DNA for the CDR3 is TGTGCCAGCAGCCCCGGCGGAAGACAGCAAAAACTGTTTTTT.

CDR3 sequence: CASSSGQGNEQFF. The CDR3 DNA follows: TGCGCCAGCAGCTCGGGACAGGGCAATGAGCAGTTCTTC. The rearrangement joins TRBV5-1 to TRBJ2-1; 9 bases match TRBD1. There are 13 residues in the CDR3. V lost 3 bases, J lost 6 bases, and 1 base stayed unmatched. The germline gives CDR1 SGHRS, CDR2 YFSETQ.

The rearrangement uses TRBV3-1 (or the pseudogene TRBV3-2) and TRBJ2-3, with TRBD2 identical over 11 bases. Germline V lookup: CDR1 LGHDT, CDR2 YNNKEL (reference sequence). This CDR3 contains 15 residues. The V and J ends lost 4 bases and 3 bases, in that order; junction bases with no gene match: 3. CDR3 coding DNA: TGTGCCAGCAGCCTCCGACTAGCGGGAACAGATACGCAGTATTTT. Amino acid sequence: CASSLRLAGTDTQYF.

A single count supports this clone. The chain combines TRBV18 with TRBJ1-2; 10 bases line up with TRBD1. The CDR3 runs 14 residues. Trimming removed 8 bases from V and 7 bases from J; junction bases left unmatched: 10. CDR1 is KGHSH, CDR2 LQKENI, per germline. The chain's CDR3 is CASGLDRGISGYTF. In DNA form, the CDR3 reads TGTGCCAGCGGCTTGGACAGGGGGATAAGTGGCTACACCTTC.

The chain combines TRBV7-9 with TRBJ1-2; a possible D gene is TRBD1 (6 bases). Deletions cut 5 bases from V and 7 bases from J, with 14 bases between. The germline gives CDR1 SEHNR, CDR2 FQNEAQ (reference sequence). This CDR3 is built from 13 residues. The CDR3 nucleotides are TGTGCCAGCAGCCTTCGACAGGAGGCTGGCTACACCTTC. Translated, it gives CASSLRQEAGYTF.

The rearrangement uses TRBV9 and TRBJ2-5, with 8 bases identical to TRBD2. CDR1 is SGDLS and CDR2 is YYNGEE in the germline V gene. CDR3 size: 14 residues. J was trimmed by 2 bases and V by 0 bases; bases with no gene match: 0. CDR3 region: CASSVAGGQETQYF. The DNA for the CDR3 is TGTGCCAGCAGCGTAGCGGGAGGGCAAGAGACCCAGTACTTC.

The chain combines TRBV11-2 with TRBJ2-3; TRBD1 aligns across 9 bases. In germline, CDR1 is SGHAT, CDR2 FQNNGV. The ends lost 5 bases at V and 5 bases at J; junction bases unmatched: 11. The CDR3 runs 16 residues. The CDR3 DNA reads as TGTGCCAGCAGCCTTGACCCGGGACAGGGTAGAGATACGCAGTATTTT. Translation gives CASSLDPGQGRDTQYF.

J is TRBJ2-1 and V is TRBV5-1; weak D call: TRBD2 (6 bases). The CDR3 has 14 amino acids. Germline V gene sequence: CDR1 SGHRS, CDR2 YFSETQ. The V and J ends lost 4 bases and 0 bases respectively, with 8 bases between them. The CDR3 coding sequence is TGCGCCAGCAGCGGGGGGAGCTCCTACAATGAGCAGTTCTTC. Translated, it gives CASSGGSSYNEQFF.

The chain has TRBV3-1 (or the pseudogene TRBV3-2) and TRBJ1-1; TRBD1 might be the D (6 bases). The CDR3 has 13 amino acids. Germline V gene lookup returns CDR1 LGHDT and CDR2 YNNKEL (reference sequence). Trimming pared 4 bases from V and 9 bases from J, leaving 15 bases between. In DNA, the CDR3 is TGTGCCAGCAGCCTGAGGGAGGGGGAGAAAGCTTTCTTT. Translation: CASSLREGEKAFF.

The chain links TRBV11-1 to TRBJ1-2; D is unresolved. CDR1 is SGHAT and CDR2 is FQDESV in the germline V gene (reference sequence). The CDR3 covers 14 residues. Trimming stripped 1 base from V and 6 bases from J, with 12 bases between. CDR3 in DNA: TGTGCCAGCAGCTTAGTCGGAGGTCTCGATGGCTACACCTTC. This sequence encodes CASSLVGGLDGYTF.

The chain has TRBV2 and TRBJ1-2; TRBD1 matches at 10 bases. V was clipped by 8 bases and J by 3 bases; unmatched bases: 3. The germline CDR1 and CDR2 sequences are SNHLY and FYNNEI. The CDR3 is 13 residues long. As DNA, the CDR3 is TGTGCCAGCGGGGACAGGGGTGACTATGGCTACACCTTC. This translates into CASGDRGDYGYTF.

Points on this clone: Germline and junction disagree at one end, which may indicate a read error. V is TRBV6-5 and J is TRBJ1-1; possibly TRBD1 for D (5 bases). Germline V gene lookup returns CDR1 MNHEY and CDR2 SVGAGI. The CDR3 is 14 residues long. CDR3 region: CVSSYTPGITEAFF. The CDR3 DNA follows: TGTGTCAGCAGTTACACCCCAGGGATCACTGAAGCTTTCTTT.

The chain carries TRBV24-1 and TRBJ1-4; 9 bases map to TRBD1. The CDR3 spans 16 residues. Germline loops: CDR1 KGHDR, CDR2 SFDVKD. Trimming removed 2 bases from V and 8 bases from J; junction bases left unmatched: 8. CDR3: CATSDSPGTGLEKLFF. DNA of the CDR3: TGTGCCACCAGTGATTCGCCCGGGACAGGGCTAGAAAAACTGTTTTTT.

CDR3 bases: TGTGCCAGCAGCTTCGCCAGAAACAATGAGCAGTTCTTC. Residues: CASSFARNNEQFF. The chain carries TRBV5-5 and TRBJ2-1; D is undetermined. The CDR3 spans 13 residues. V was trimmed by 2 bases and J by 5 bases, leaving 8 bases between them. CDR1 SGHKS and CDR2 YYEKEE come from the germline V gene (reference sequence).

The J gene is TRBJ2-5, the V gene TRBV9; tentative D call: TRBD2 (6 bases). CDR1 SGDLS and CDR2 YYNGEE come from the germline V gene. V was trimmed by 3 bases and J by 2 bases, leaving 14 bases between them. The CDR3 consists of 15 residues. This CDR3 is CASSGGDLRQETQYF. The CDR3 DNA sequence: TGTGCCAGCAGCGGGGGGGACTTGAGGCAAGAGACCCAGTACTTC.

This chain's CDR3 is CACTSRGGETQYF. The CDR3 region has the DNA TGTGCCTGTACCTCCAGGGGTGGAGAGACCCAGTACTTC. This chain connects TRBV30 to TRBJ2-5, with D possibly matching TRBD1 (6 bases). Germline lookup yields CDR1 GTSNPN and CDR2 SVGIG (reference sequence). The CDR3 loop spans 13 amino acids. Trimming cost V 6 bases and J 4 bases, with 15 bases left between them.

The J gene is TRBJ2-7, the V gene TRBV7-9; no clear D gene. This CDR3 is 14 amino acids long. Trimming took 3 bases from V and 2 from J, leaving 11 bases between them. Germline values: CDR1 SEHNR, CDR2 FQNEAQ (reference sequence). CDR3 sequence (DNA): TGTGCCAGCAGCTTGAGTCTCGATCCCTACGAGCAGTACTTC. It is translated as CASSLSLDPYEQYF.